The clone carrying this TCR beta chain has just one count. No antigen is known for it. CDR1 and CDR2 (germline): SQVTM, ANQGSEA. V dropped 4 bases and J dropped 2 bases, with 24 bases sitting between them. The CDR3 extends over 18 amino acids. The data originate from a study of T cells after posttransplantation cyclophosphamide. Findings and caveats of the study: TRB clonality was highly associated with recipient CMV seropositivity and reactivation. Later blood repertoires were often dominated by clones from the donor CD8+ memory compartment. Tissue-infiltrating T cells from skin or gut overlapped little with blood T cells.

Sequencing used immunoSEQ multiplex PCR; TCRdb keeps in-frame clones, though not all of them. The data show around 22,000 clones, approximately 88% seen once. Control samples came 1 year after myeloablative marrow transplants with methotrexate plus calcineurin inhibitor. Sample: PBMCs, taken after an allogeneic stem cell transplant with a calcineurin inhibitor and methotrexate. This clonotype was obtained from a female patient aged 50-59 years who received an allogeneic stem cell transplant from an unrelated donor, was CMV-positive, and had chronic GVHD only. A subset of T cells may come from the graft donor. The V and J genes are TRBV29-1 and TRBJ2-1; tentative D call: TRBD1 (7 bases). CDR3 sequence: CSVGGQGVFAGTYNEQFF. The CDR3 DNA reads TGCAGCGTTGGAGGTCAGGGGGTCTTTGCGGGGACCTACAATGAGCAGTTCTTC.